Sequencing of this TCR beta chain was carried out in a study of blood T cell repertoires in COVID-19. About the study: Spain, Italy and the United States supplied samples that represented acute and convalescent COVID-19. Sources were T cells, B-cell-depleted T cells, or PBMCs; the material itself was cDNA or gDNA.

This CDR3 has 14 residues. Germline CDR1 and CDR2: SGHNT and YENEEA. Trimming took 1 base from V and 4 from J, leaving 10 bases between them. Original analysis: Amplification of reference gene primers was used by the study to estimate nucleated cell counts. Produced via immunoSEQ multiplex PCR; TCRdb's table is partial and in-frame only. V, J and clone size are taken as reported in that table, and D and trimming were inferred from the DNA itself. The table includes roughly 350,000 clones, about 92% detected once. Input material: PBMCs or T cells enriched from blood (not recorded which). This TCR derives from a woman aged 30 to 39 who had recovered from COVID-19. The chain uses TRBV11-3 and TRBJ1-1; no firm D call. The CDR3 coding sequence is TGTGCCAGCAGCTTAGGCCCGATTAGCACTGAAGCTTTCTTT. Its translation is CASSLGPISTEAFF.